The present TCR beta chain was sequenced within a study of OX40 agonist ivuxolimab in advanced cancers. Study in general: Ivuxolimab is a fully human IgG2 antibody that activates OX40 (CD134). Three dose-escalation patients had partial responses: one with hepatocellular carcinoma and two with cutaneous melanoma. Broader study findings: Antigens targeted by the expanded peripheral T cells were not determined.

The CDR3 is 13 amino acids. Germline V lookup: CDR1 MDHEN, CDR2 SYDVKM. The trim removed 6 bases at V and 7 bases at J, leaving 5 bases unmatched. With respect to this clone: Its target is unknown.

Using immunoSEQ multiplex PCR, the repertoire was profiled, and TCRdb retains in-frame clones only, with some absent. This table has 50,000 or so clones, about 82% appearing once. This chain links TRBV28 with TRBJ2-2, with 7 bases lining up with TRBD2. This material consisted of CD4+ or CD8+ T cells sorted from blood, taken in a trial of the OX40 agonist ivuxolimab. The TCR was taken from an adult with an advanced solid tumor such as melanoma, head and neck, liver or kidney cancer. DNA of the CDR3: TGTGCCAGCAGGGCAGGGAGGGTCGGGGAGCTGTTTTTT. It yields the protein CASRAGRVGELFF. The full variable domain, in which reference TRBV28 and TRBJ2-2 provide the parts outside the CDR3, is DVKVTQSSRYLVKRTGEKVFLECVQDMDHENMFWYRQDPGLGLRLIYFSYDVKMKEKGDIPEGYSVSREKKERFSLILESASTNQTSMYLCASRAGRVGELFFGEGSRLTVL.